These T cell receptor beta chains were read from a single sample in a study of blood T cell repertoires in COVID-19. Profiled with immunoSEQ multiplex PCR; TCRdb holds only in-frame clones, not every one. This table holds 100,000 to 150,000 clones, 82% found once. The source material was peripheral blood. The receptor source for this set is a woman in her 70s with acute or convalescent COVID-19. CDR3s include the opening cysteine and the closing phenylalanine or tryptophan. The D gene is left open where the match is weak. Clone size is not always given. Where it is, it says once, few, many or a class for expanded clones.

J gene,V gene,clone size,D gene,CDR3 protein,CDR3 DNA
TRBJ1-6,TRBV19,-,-,CASSTFAGVGNSPLHF,TGTGCCAGTAGTACCTTTGCAGGGGTTGGAAATTCACCCCTCCACTTT
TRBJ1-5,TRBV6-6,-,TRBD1,CATAGQYSNQPQHF,TGTGCCACCGCGGGACAGTATAGCAATCAGCCCCAGCATTTT
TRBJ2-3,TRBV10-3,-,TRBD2,CAISEKRGMTDTQYF,TGTGCCATCAGTGAGAAGCGGGGGATGACAGATACGCAGTATTTT
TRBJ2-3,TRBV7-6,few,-,CASSPVGSGHSRDTQYF,TGTGCCAGCAGCCCCGTGGGTAGCGGCCATTCACGAGATACGCAGTATTTT
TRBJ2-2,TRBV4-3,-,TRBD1,CASSLQVGTGEFGTGELFF,TGCGCCAGCAGCCTCCAGGTGGGGACAGGGGAGTTTGGGACCGGGGAGCTGTTTTTT
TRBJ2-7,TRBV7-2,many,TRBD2,CASRRETEQYF,TGTGCCTCGAGGCGGGAGACCGAGCAGTACTTC
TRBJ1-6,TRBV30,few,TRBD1,CAWSYRGPPLHF,TGTGCCTGGAGTTACAGGGGGCCACCCCTCCACTTT
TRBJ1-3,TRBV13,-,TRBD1,CASSLGTGTSGNTIYF,TGTGCCAGCAGCTTAGGGACAGGGACCTCTGGAAACACCATATATTTT
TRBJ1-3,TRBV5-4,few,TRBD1,CASSFGGTGTSGNTIYF,TGTGCCAGCAGCTTTGGAGGGACAGGAACCTCTGGAAACACCATATATTTT
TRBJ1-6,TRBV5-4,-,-,CASSPWQGGNSPLHF,TGTGCCAGCAGCCCATGGCAGGGTGGTAATTCACCCCTCCACTTT
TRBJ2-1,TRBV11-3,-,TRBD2,CASSLGALRGGTYNEQFF,TGTGCCAGCAGCTTAGGGGCCCTTCGCGGGGGGACCTACAATGAGCAGTTCTTC
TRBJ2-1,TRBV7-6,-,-,CASSLTDAGSYNEQFF,TGTGCCAGCAGCCTCACTGACGCGGGGTCCTACAATGAGCAGTTCTTC
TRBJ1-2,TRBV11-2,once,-,CASSRTDLLGHYGYTF,TGTGCCAGCAGCCGCACCGACCTCTTGGGCCACTATGGCTACACCTTC
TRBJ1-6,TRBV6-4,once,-,CASTRGGGKVPFYNSPLHF,TGTGCCAGCACCCGAGGCGGGGGAAAGGTCCCATTCTATAATTCACCCCTCCACTTT
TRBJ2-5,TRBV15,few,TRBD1,CATSTRGGPETQYF,TGTGCCACCAGCACTCGAGGGGGCCCAGAGACCCAGTACTTC
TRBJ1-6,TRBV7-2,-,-,CASSNSEGPLHF,TGTGCCAGCAGCAACTCGGAGGGACCCCTCCACTTT
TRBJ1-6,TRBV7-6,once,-,CASSPGLVPNSPLHF,TGTGCCAGCAGCCCAGGCTTAGTTCCCAATTCACCCCTCCACTTT
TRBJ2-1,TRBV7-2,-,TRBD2,CASSSGTSGDWGDEQFF,TGTGCCAGCAGTTCCGGGACTAGCGGGGACTGGGGAGATGAGCAGTTCTTC
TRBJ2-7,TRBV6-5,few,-,CASSEASNSYEQYF,TGTGCCAGCTCCGAGGCCTCTAACTCCTACGAGCAGTACTTC
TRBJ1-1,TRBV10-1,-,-,CATTLRENTEAFF,TGCGCCACCACCCTGCGGGAAAACACTGAAGCTTTCTTT
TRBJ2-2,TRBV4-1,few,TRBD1,CASSTPTGKIGELFF,TGCGCCAGCAGCACCCCGACAGGGAAAATCGGGGAGCTGTTTTTT
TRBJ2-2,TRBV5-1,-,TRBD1,CASSWGQANTGELFF,TGCGCCAGCAGCTGGGGACAGGCGAACACCGGGGAGCTGTTTTTT
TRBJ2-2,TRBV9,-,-,CASSVGARGVAGELFF,TGTGCCAGCAGCGTAGGGGCCAGGGGGGTGGCCGGGGAGCTGTTTTTT
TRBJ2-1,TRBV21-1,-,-,CASSFTASGGSSYNEQFF,TGTGCCAGCAGCTTTACGGCTAGCGGGGGAAGCTCCTACAATGAGCAGTTCTTC
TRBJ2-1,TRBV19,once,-,CASQYRDSARSEQFF,TGTGCCAGCCAGTACCGGGACTCGGCGAGGAGTGAGCAGTTCTTC
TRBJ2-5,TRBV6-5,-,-,CASGGIQETQYF,TGTGCCAGCGGGGGGATCCAAGAGACCCAGTACTTC
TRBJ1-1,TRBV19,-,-,CASSIASNTEAFF,TGTGCCAGTAGTATAGCCTCGAACACTGAAGCTTTCTTT
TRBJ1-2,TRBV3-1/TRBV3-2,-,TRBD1,CASSPAGQVRGYTF,TGTGCCAGCAGCCCCGCGGGACAGGTCCGTGGCTACACCTTC
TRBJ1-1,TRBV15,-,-,CATSRDLRDTEAFF,TGTGCCACCAGCAGAGATCTCAGGGATACTGAAGCTTTCTTT
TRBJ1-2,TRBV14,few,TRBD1,CASSQLEFLWGTGSICYTF,TGTGCCAGCAGCCAGCTCGAGTTTCTATGGGGGACAGGCAGTATTTGCTACACCTTC
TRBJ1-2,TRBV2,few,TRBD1,CASGDRPNYGYTF,TGTGCCAGCGGGGACAGGCCGAACTATGGCTACACCTTC
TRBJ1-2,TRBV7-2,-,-,CASRLTGNYGYTF,TGTGCCAGCAGGTTGACTGGTAACTATGGCTACACCTTC
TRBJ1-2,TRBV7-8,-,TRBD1,CASGDRGLFGYTF,TGTGCCAGCGGCGACAGGGGCCTTTTTGGCTACACCTTC